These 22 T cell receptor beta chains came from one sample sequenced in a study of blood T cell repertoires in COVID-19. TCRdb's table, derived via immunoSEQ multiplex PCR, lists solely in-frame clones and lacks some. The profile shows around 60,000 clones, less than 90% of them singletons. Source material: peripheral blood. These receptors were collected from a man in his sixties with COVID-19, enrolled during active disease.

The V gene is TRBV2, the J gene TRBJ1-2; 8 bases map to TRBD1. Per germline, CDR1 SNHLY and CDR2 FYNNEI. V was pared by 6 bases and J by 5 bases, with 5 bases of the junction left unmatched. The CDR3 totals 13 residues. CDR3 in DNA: TGTGCCAGCAGCCAACAGGGGGGTTATGGCTACACCTTC. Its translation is CASSQQGGYGYTF.

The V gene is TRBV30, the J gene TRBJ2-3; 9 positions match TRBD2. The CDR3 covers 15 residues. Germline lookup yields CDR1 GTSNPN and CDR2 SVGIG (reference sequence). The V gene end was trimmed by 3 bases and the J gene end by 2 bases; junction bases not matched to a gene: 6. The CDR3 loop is CAWSPGLASTDTQYF. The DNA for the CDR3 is TGTGCCTGGAGCCCGGGACTAGCCTCCACAGATACGCAGTATTTT.

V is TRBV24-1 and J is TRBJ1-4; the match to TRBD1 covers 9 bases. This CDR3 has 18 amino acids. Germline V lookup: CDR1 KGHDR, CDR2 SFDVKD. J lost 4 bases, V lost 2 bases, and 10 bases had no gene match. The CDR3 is CATSDSPGATGGNEKLFF. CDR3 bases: TGTGCCACCAGTGATTCTCCGGGGGCGACAGGGGGTAATGAAAAACTGTTTTTT.

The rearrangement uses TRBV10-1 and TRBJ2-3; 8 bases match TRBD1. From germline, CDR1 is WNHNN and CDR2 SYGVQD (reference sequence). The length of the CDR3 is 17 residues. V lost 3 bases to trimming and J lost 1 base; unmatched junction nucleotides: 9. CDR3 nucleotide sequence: TGCGCCAGCAGTGATGATGGGGACAGGCATTGCACAGATACGCAGTATTTT. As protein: CASSDDGDRHCTDTQYF.

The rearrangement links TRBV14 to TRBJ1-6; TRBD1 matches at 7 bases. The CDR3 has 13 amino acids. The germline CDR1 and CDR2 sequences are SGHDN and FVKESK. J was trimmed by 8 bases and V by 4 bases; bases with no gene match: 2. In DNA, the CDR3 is TGTGCCAGCAGCCGCCAGGGGGATTCACCCCTCCACTTT. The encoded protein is CASSRQGDSPLHF.

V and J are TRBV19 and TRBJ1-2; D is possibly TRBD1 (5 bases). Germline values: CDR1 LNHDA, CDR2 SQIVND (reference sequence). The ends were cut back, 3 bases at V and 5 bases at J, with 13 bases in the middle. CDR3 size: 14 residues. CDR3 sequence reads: CASSMSGAGYGYTF. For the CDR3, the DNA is TGTGCCAGTAGTATGTCCGGGGCGGGGTATGGCTACACCTTC.

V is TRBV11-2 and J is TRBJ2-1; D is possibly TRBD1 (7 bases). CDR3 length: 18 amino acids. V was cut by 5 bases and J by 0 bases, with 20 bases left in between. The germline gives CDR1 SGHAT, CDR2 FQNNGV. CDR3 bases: TGTGCCAGCAGCCAGAGGGCTTGGAGGGACAGCTCCTACAATGAGCAGTTCTTC. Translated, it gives CASSQRAWRDSSYNEQFF.

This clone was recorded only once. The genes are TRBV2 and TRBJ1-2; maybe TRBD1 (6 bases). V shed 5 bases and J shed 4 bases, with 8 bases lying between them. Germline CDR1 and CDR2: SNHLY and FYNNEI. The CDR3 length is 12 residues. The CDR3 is CASSRTVYGYTF. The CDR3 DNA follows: TGTGCCAGCAGTCGGACAGTCTATGGCTACACCTTC.

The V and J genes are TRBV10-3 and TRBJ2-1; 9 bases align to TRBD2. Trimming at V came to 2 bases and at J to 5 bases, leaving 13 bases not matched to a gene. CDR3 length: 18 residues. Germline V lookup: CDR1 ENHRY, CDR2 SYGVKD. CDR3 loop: CAISEEALAGLRDNEQFF. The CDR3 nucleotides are TGTGCCATCAGTGAGGAGGCACTAGCGGGCCTAAGAGACAATGAGCAGTTCTTC.

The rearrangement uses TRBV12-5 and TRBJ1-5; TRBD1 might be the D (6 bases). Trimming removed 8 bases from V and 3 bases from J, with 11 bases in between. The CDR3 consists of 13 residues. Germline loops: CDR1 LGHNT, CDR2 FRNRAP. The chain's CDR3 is CASRQEFNQPQHF. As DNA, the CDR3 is TGTGCTAGTCGACAGGAGTTCAATCAGCCCCAGCATTTT.

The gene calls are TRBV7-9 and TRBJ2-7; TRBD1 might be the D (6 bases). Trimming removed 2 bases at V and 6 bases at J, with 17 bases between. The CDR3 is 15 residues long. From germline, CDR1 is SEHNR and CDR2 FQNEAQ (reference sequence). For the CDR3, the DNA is TGTGCCAGCAGCTTACAGTCAGGGGCCCTTAGCGAGCAGTACTTC. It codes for CASSLQSGALSEQYF.

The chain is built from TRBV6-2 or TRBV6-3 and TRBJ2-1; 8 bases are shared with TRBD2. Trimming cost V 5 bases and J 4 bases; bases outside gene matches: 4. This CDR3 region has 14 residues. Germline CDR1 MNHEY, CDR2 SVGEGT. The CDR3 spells CASSRTSSYNEQFF. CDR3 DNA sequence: TGTGCCAGCAGTCGGACTAGCAGTTACAATGAGCAGTTCTTC.

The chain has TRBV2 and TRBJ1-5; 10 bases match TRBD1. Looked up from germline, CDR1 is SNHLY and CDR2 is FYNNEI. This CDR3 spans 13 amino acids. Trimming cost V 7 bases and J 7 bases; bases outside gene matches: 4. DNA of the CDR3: TGTGCCAGCAAGACAGGGGGCAGGCAGCCCCAGCATTTT. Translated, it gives CASKTGGRQPQHF. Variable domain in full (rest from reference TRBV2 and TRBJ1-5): EPEVTQTPSHQVTQMGQEVILRCVPISNHLYFYWYRQILGQKVEFLVSFYNNEISEKSEIFDDQFSVERPDGSNFTLKIRSTKLEDSAMYFCASKTGGRQPQHFGDGTRLSIL.

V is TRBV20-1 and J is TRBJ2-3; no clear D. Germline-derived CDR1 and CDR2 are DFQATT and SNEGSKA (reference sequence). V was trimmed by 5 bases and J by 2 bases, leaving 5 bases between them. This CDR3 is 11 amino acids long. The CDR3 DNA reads TGCAGTGCTCCAGTCACAGATACGCAGTATTTT. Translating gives CSAPVTDTQYF.

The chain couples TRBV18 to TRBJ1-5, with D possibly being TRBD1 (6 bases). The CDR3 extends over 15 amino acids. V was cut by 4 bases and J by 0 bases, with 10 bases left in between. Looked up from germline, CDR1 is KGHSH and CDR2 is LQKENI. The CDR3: CASSLAGDSNQPQHF. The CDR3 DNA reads TGTGCCAGCTCACTGGCAGGGGATAGCAATCAGCCCCAGCATTTT.

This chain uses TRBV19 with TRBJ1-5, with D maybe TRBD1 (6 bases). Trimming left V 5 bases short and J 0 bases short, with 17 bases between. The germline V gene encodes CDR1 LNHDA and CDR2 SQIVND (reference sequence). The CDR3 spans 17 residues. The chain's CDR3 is CASSPRNDRNSNQPQHF. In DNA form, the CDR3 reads TGTGCCAGTAGTCCCCGAAATGACAGGAATAGCAATCAGCCCCAGCATTTT. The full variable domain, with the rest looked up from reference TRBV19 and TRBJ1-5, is DGGITQSPKYLFRKEGQNVTLSCEQNLNHDAMYWYRQDPGQGLRLIYYSQIVNDFQKGDIAEGYSVSREKKESFPLTVTSAQKNPTAFYLCASSPRNDRNSNQPQHFGDGTRLSIL.

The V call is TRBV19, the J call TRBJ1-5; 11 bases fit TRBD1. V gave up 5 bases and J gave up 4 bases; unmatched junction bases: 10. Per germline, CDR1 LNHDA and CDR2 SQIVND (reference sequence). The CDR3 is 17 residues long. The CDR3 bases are TGTGCCAGTAGTTTACGTCGAGGACAGGGGGCGAATCAGCCCCAGCATTTT. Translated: CASSLRRGQGANQPQHF.

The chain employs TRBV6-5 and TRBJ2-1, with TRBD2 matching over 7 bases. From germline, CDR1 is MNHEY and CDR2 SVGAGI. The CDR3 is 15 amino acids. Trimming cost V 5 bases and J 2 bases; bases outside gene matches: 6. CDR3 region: CASSISGVTYNEQFF. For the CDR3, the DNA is TGTGCCAGCAGTATCAGCGGGGTTACCTACAATGAGCAGTTCTTC.

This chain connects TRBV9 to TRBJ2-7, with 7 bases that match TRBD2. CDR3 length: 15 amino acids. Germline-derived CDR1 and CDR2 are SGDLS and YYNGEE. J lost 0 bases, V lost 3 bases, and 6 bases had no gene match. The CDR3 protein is CASSGGGLLSYEQYF. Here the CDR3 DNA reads TGTGCCAGCAGCGGCGGGGGTCTCCTCTCCTACGAGCAGTACTTC.

CDR3 sequence reads: CASSEVQGYGYTF. The CDR3, as DNA: TGCGCCAGCAGTGAGGTACAGGGGTATGGCTACACCTTC. This chain uses TRBV10-1 with TRBJ1-2, with 7 bases that match TRBD1. Germline-derived CDR1 and CDR2 are WNHNN and SYGVQD (reference sequence). This CDR3 is built from 13 residues. Trimming at V came to 2 bases and at J to 5 bases, leaving 2 bases not matched to a gene.

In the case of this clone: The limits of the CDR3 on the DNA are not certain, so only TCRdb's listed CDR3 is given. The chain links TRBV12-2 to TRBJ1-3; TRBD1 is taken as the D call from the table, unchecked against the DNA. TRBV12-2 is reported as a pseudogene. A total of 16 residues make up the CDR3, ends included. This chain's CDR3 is CASRLKGVGSGNTIYF.

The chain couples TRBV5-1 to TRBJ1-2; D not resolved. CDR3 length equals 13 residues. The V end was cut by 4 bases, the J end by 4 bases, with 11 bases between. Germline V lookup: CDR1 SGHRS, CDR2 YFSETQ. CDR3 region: CASSSGSGYGYTF. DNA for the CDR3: TGCGCCAGCAGCAGTGGTAGCGGCTATGGCTACACCTTC.